The TCR beta chain under discussion was sequenced for a study of cytomegalovirus exposure and HLA in healthy donors. In the study overall: Sequencing of some 190 million T cells in an earlier analysis found more than 100 million unique TCR beta sequences. General observations from the study: Researchers reported in a later analysis that a missense DCLRE1C variant was tied to TCR beta V- and J-gene trimming. Later analysis suggested links between common viral pathogens and several top significant clusters.

Researchers ran the PCR with 60 Vbeta and 13 Jbeta primers. Here immunoSEQ multiplex PCR was the method, and the copy in TCRdb shows in-frame clones only, minus some. Altogether 150,000 to 200,000 clones are present, around 87% being singletons, with the ten largest covering 1.5% to 2%. On this clone: Its matching antigen is unknown.

The V end lost 2 bases, the J end lost 0 bases, and 9 bases lay between the germline ends. Germline values: CDR1 SGHRS, CDR2 YFSETQ. This CDR3 is built from 14 residues. The source of this sequence is a woman aged 18 to 35 in good health and CMV-seronegative. This chain links TRBV5-1 with TRBJ2-7; D is ambiguous. Sequencing was carried out using PBMCs. CDR3 nucleotide sequence: TGCGCCAGCAGCTTATCCCCGGTCTCCTACGAGCAGTACTTC. It translates to CASSLSPVSYEQYF.